Listed below are T cell receptor beta chains from one sample, sequenced in a study of T cell responses to AZD1222 COVID-19 vaccine. TCRdb keeps only in-frame clones here, not all; method: immunoSEQ multiplex PCR. Among 100,000 or so clones, approximately 87% were seen once, and the ten largest hold roughly 10%. The input for sequencing was peripheral blood, taken 28 days after the second AZD1222 dose. These receptors all stem from an adult who received the AZD1222 COVID-19 vaccine. Both conserved end residues are part of each CDR3. The order of the fields is clone size, J gene, V gene, CDR3 protein. Clone size is not always given. Where it is, it says once, few, many or a class for expanded clones.

NA TRBJ2-5 TRBV24-1 CATSDPNPGEETQYF
NA TRBJ2-2 TRBV6-4 CASRAGTGGTGELFF
NA TRBJ2-7 TRBV5-6 CASSHGDEQYF
NA TRBJ1-2 TRBV7-7 CASSRKPGQNYGYTF
once TRBJ1-4 TRBV27 CASSLAPVEKLFF
once TRBJ2-7 TRBV13 CASSRGGFSYEQYF
NA TRBJ1-1 TRBV6-2/TRBV6-3 CASSPRDFTEAFF
few TRBJ1-5 TRBV6-5 CASSMTGTQPQHF
NA TRBJ2-3 TRBV7-8 CASSLEDGGSTDTQYF
NA TRBJ1-4 TRBV20-1 CSARAEKLFF
NA TRBJ1-5 TRBV18 CASSRGLGQPQHF
NA TRBJ1-5 TRBV5-6 CASSLGQGVNQPQHF
once TRBJ1-5 TRBV12-5 CASGLVLGAGSNQPQHF
once TRBJ2-4 TRBV29-1 CSVGGSAKNIQYF
NA TRBJ1-1 TRBV2 CASRGTKMNTEAFF
NA TRBJ1-5 TRBV10-2 CASSQGQGNQPQHF
NA TRBJ1-5 TRBV28 CASSLEGDSNQPQHF
NA TRBJ2-3 TRBV5-4 CASSLGTQKTTQYF
NA TRBJ1-5 TRBV2 CASSGQGGGNQPQHF
few TRBJ2-3 TRBV7-5 CARSLWSSGGRDFFDTQYF
NA TRBJ2-3 TRBV7-2 CASSFTSNTDTQYF
NA TRBJ2-1 TRBV12-5 CASALRGSSYNEQFF
NA TRBJ2-6 TRBV4-1 CASSQVGVANVLTF
NA TRBJ1-3 TRBV28 CASSLMEYSGNTIYF
NA TRBJ2-1 TRBV19 CASSMSMSVSYNEQFF
NA TRBJ1-2 TRBV18 CASSPQGPNYGYTF
NA TRBJ2-1 TRBV6-6 CASSYNGVRYNEQFF
once TRBJ2-5 TRBV5-1 CASSPGLGETQYF
NA TRBJ1-2 TRBV6-5 CASSSQGNYGYTF